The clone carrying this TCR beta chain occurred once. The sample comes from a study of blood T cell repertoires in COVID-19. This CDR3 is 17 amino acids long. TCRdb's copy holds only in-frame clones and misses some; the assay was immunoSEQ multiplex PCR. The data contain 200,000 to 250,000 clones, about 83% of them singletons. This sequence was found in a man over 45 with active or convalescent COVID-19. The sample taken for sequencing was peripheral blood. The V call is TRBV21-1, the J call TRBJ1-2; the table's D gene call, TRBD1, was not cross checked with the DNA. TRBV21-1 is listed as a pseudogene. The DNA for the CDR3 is TGTGCCAGCAGCAAAGGGCGGGGACAGGGTGGTGGCTATGGCTACACCTTC. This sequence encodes CASSKGRGQGGGYGYTF.